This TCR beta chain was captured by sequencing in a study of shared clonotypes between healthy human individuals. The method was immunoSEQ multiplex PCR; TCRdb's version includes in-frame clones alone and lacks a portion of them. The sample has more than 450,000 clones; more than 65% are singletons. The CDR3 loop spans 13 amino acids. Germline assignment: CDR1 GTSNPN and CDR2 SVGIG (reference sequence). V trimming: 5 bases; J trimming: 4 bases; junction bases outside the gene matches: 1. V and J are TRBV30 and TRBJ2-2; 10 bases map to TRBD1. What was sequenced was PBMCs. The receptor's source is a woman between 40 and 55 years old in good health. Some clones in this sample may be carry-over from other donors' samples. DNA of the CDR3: TGTGCCTGGGGGACAGGGGCCACCGGGGAGCTGTTTTTT. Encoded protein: CAWGTGATGELFF.